Below are 9 T cell receptor beta chains sequenced from a single sample in a study of T cell changes during pregnancy in multiple sclerosis. Libraries were prepared by immunoSEQ multiplex PCR; TCRdb keeps only in-frame clonotypes and omits some of them. The sample has approximately 43,000 clones, approximately 92% seen once; the top ten hold 3.9%. The material was CD8+ T cells from peripheral blood mononuclear cells, obtained after pregnancy. Receptor source: a female donor with multiple sclerosis, enrolled in a pregnancy study.

This chain links TRBV6-5 with TRBJ1-1; 8 bases fit TRBD1. There are 15 residues in the CDR3. CDR1 is MNHEY and CDR2 is SVGAGI in the germline V gene. V dropped 8 bases and J dropped 7; count of bases not matched to a gene: 15. Here the CDR3 reads CASLPGQVTLSEAFF. Written as DNA, the CDR3 is TGTGCCAGCCTCCCGGGACAGGTTACCTTGAGTGAAGCTTTCTTT.

V and J are TRBV10-3 and TRBJ2-7; D ambiguous. Germline V gene data show CDR1 as ENHRY and CDR2 as SYGVKD. The CDR3 is made up of 14 amino acids. Trimming removed 2 bases from V and 5 bases from J, with 13 bases in between. This CDR3 is CAISEGGSLDEQYF. The CDR3 DNA sequence: TGTGCCATCAGTGAGGGTGGTTCGTTAGACGAGCAGTACTTC.

The rearrangement uses TRBV25-1 and TRBJ1-2, with a possible D match to TRBD1 (6 bases). V was shortened by 4 bases and J by 0 bases, with 18 bases between the two germline ends. The CDR3 loop spans 17 amino acids. Germline CDR1 and CDR2: MGHDK and SYGVNS. The CDR3 sequence: CASSGPRTAPANYGYTF. CDR3 nucleotide sequence: TGTGCCAGCAGTGGCCCCCGGACAGCTCCAGCTAACTATGGCTACACCTTC.

The chain is built from TRBV27 and TRBJ2-1; 8 bases fit TRBD2. V lost 3 bases and J lost 4; bases outside the gene matches: 5. The V gene's germline CDR1 is MNHEY and CDR2 SMNVEV (reference sequence). CDR3 size: 15 residues. The CDR3 DNA is TGTGCCAGCAGTTTTGAGGCGGGAGGTTACAATGAGCAGTTCTTC. Residues: CASSFEAGGYNEQFF.

The table lists this clone with a count of one. This chain links TRBV30 with TRBJ1-2; TRBD1 matches 10 bases. The CDR3 extends over 15 amino acids. J gave up 1 base and V 1 base, and 3 bases lay outside the gene matches. Per germline, CDR1 GTSNPN and CDR2 SVGIG (reference sequence). In nucleotides, the CDR3 is TGTGCCTGGAGTGCGGACAGGGGGTTTAACTATGGCTACACCTTC. Translating gives CAWSADRGFNYGYTF.

This clone has just one count. J is TRBJ2-2 and V is TRBV6-5; 9 positions agree with TRBD1. Trimming took 8 bases from V and 5 from J; bases not matched to a gene: 9. The CDR3 totals 15 residues. Germline-derived CDR1 and CDR2 are MNHEY and SVGAGI. CDR3 DNA: TGTGCCAGCGGACGGCAGACAGGGGGGACCGGGGAGCTGTTTTTT. It codes for CASGRQTGGTGELFF.

This chain links TRBV7-2 with TRBJ1-3; D possibly corresponds to TRBD1 (5 bases). This CDR3 has 16 amino acids. CDR1 SGHTA and CDR2 FQGNSA come from the germline V gene. V was shortened by 5 bases and J by 0 bases, with 14 bases between the two germline ends. CDR3 protein: CASSLPDTISGNTIYF. In DNA form, the CDR3 reads TGTGCCAGCAGCCTCCCGGACACAATCTCTGGAAACACCATATATTTT.

The chain carries TRBV27 and TRBJ2-5, with 11 bases aligning to TRBD2. The last part of the DNA fits TRBJ2-7 better; the J call may be wrong. Germline values: CDR1 MNHEY, CDR2 SMNVEV (reference sequence). The CDR3 length is 14 residues. The CDR3 spells CASSLSSGRYEQYF. CDR3 sequence (DNA): TGTGCCAGCAGTTTGTCTAGCGGGAGGTACGAGCAGTACTTC.

This chain's CDR3 is CASSLGGELSNTEAFF. The CDR3 DNA is TGTGCCAGCAGCTTAGGAGGGGAACTTTCGAACACTGAAGCTTTCTTT. The chain uses TRBV7-3 and TRBJ1-1; a possible D gene is TRBD1 (5 bases). V lost 2 bases, J lost 1 base, and 14 bases lay in between. This CDR3 comprises 16 residues. CDR1 and CDR2 from the germline V gene are SGHTA and FQGTGA. The full variable domain, in which reference TRBV7-3 and TRBJ1-1 provide the parts outside the CDR3, is GAGVSQTPSNKVTEKGKYVELRCDPISGHTALYWYRQSLGQGPEFLIYFQGTGAADDSGLPNDRFFAVRPEGSVSTLKIQRTERGDSAVYLCASSLGGELSNTEAFFGQGTRLTVV.